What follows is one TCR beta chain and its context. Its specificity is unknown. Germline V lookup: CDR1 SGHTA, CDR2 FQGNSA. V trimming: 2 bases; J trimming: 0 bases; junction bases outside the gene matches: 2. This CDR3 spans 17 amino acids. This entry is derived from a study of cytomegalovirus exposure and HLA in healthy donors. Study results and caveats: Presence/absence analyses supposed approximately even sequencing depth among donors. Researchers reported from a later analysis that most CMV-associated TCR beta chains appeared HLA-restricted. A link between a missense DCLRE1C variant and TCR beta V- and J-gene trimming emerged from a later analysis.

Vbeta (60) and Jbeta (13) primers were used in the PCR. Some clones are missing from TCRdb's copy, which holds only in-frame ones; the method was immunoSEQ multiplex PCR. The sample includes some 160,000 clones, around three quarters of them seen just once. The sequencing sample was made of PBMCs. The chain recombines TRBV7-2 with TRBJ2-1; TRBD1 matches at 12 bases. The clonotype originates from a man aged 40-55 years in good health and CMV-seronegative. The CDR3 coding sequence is TGTGCCAGCAGCTTAATGGGACAGGGGGCCTCCTACAATGAGCAGTTCTTC. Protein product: CASSLMGQGASYNEQFF.